Following are 32 T cell receptor beta chains from one sample sequenced in a study of Tregs in tolerant kidney transplant recipients. Mixed chimerism was transient after nonmyeloablative marrow transplants from related graft donors. The repertoire was sequenced with immunoSEQ multiplex PCR; TCRdb's copy has only in-frame clones and lacks some. The sample has tens of thousands of clones, about 91% seen once. The sample here was CD4+ T cells from blood (PBMCs), taken 24 months after the transplant. These receptors were taken from a human patient who received a combined kidney and bone marrow transplant. The T cells may come from the graft donor.

V is TRBV5-4 and J is TRBJ2-7, with TRBD1 matching 9 bases. CDR3 size: 14 residues. Germline V CDR1 and CDR2: SGHNT, YYREEE (reference sequence). V shed 4 bases, J shed 4 bases, and the junction held 6 bases outside the gene matches. This CDR3 reads CASSPTTGGYEQYF. CDR3 in DNA: TGTGCCAGCAGCCCGACGACAGGGGGGTACGAGCAGTACTTC.

V is TRBV12-5 and J is TRBJ2-1; 7 bases line up with TRBD2. The V gene's germline CDR1 is LGHNT and CDR2 FRNRAP. V shed 0 bases, J shed 4 bases, and the junction held 6 bases outside the gene matches. The length of the CDR3 is 16 residues. The CDR3 nucleotides are TGTGCTAGTGGTTTGGTAATACTAGCGTCTTACAATGAGCAGTTCTTC. Amino acids: CASGLVILASYNEQFF.

V is TRBV7-2 and J is TRBJ1-2; D perhaps matches TRBD1 (6 bases). This CDR3 region has 14 residues. The V end was cut by 1 base, the J end by 4 bases, with 10 bases between. The germline gives CDR1 SGHTA, CDR2 FQGNSA. DNA of the CDR3: TGTGCCAGCAGCTTAGTTGGCAGGGGCTATGGCTACACCTTC. It specifies CASSLVGRGYGYTF.

This clone showed up just a few times. The CDR3 here is CASSLAGRPNEKLFF. CDR3 DNA sequence: TGTGCCAGCAGCTTGGCCGGGAGACCGAATGAAAAACTGTTTTTT. The V and J genes are TRBV5-6 and TRBJ1-4; no reliable D call. Germline CDR1 and CDR2: SGHDT and YYEEEE. V lost 0 bases, J lost 5 bases, and 11 bases lay in between. The CDR3 covers 15 residues.

The chain is built from TRBV7-2 and TRBJ2-3; D uncertain. The germline gives CDR1 SGHTA, CDR2 FQGNSA. The V and J ends lost 6 bases and 0 bases respectively, with 7 bases between them. The CDR3 is 13 amino acids. CDR3 amino acids: CASRRPSTDTQYF. The DNA of the CDR3 is TGTGCCAGCAGGCGCCCTAGCACAGATACGCAGTATTTT. Variable domain in full (rest from reference TRBV7-2 and TRBJ2-3): GAGVSQSPSNKVTEKGKDVELRCDPISGHTALYWYRQSLGQGLEFLIYFQGNSAPDKSGLPSDRFSAERTGGSVSTLTIQRTQQEDSAVYLCASRRPSTDTQYFGPGTRLTVL.

The CDR3 region has the DNA TGTGCCAGCTCAGAGGGACAGGTCTCTTCTAACACTGAAGCTTTCTTT. Residues: CASSEGQVSSNTEAFF. This sequence joins TRBV18 and TRBJ1-1; 8 bases are a match to TRBD1. Germline CDR1 is KGHSH and CDR2 is LQKENI. This CDR3 is built from 16 residues. The V gene end was trimmed by 5 bases and the J gene end by 2 bases; junction bases not matched to a gene: 10.

The V gene is TRBV21-1, the J gene TRBJ2-7; the D call in the table, TRBD2, was not verified against the DNA. TRBV21-1 is classified as a pseudogene. The CDR3 runs to 17 residues. The CDR3 loop is CASARSAWRNITYEQYF. The CDR3 region has the DNA TGTGCCAGCGCTCGGTCTGCTTGGCGGAATATAACCTACGAGCAGTACTTC.

The chain combines TRBV4-3 with TRBJ2-2, with 8 bases that match TRBD1. The CDR3 spans 16 residues. CDR1 and CDR2 from the germline V gene are LGHNA and YSLEER. V lost 9 bases, J lost 2 bases, and 11 bases stayed unmatched. CDR3 sequence reads: CARERQGTLNTGELFF. The DNA of the CDR3 is TGCGCCAGAGAACGACAGGGGACATTAAACACCGGGGAGCTGTTTTTT.

The chain couples TRBV10-2 to TRBJ2-7; TRBD2 matches at 10 bases. CDR1 is WSHSY, CDR2 SAAADI, per germline. Trimming cost V 3 bases and J 3 bases; bases outside gene matches: 2. The length of the CDR3 is 14 residues. CDR3 bases: TGCGCCAGCAGTGAATTAGCGGGGGGCTACGAGCAGTACTTC. It is translated as CASSELAGGYEQYF.

The V and J genes are TRBV4-2 and TRBJ2-3; possible D gene TRBD1, 6 bases. V was clipped by 3 bases and J by 6 bases, with 16 bases between them. Germline CDR1 is LGHNA and CDR2 is YNFKEQ. CDR3 length: 15 residues. As DNA, the CDR3 is TGTGCCAGCAGCCAGAACCTCAGGGGCGGGGATACGCAGTATTTT. Translation gives CASSQNLRGGDTQYF.

This clone was counted between two and nine times. The V call is TRBV28, the J call TRBJ1-3; D not resolved. The CDR3 length is 14 residues. V lost 3 bases to trimming and J lost 4 bases, with 10 bases between them. The germline CDR1 and CDR2 sequences are MDHEN and SYDVKM. This CDR3 reads CASSLFGPGNTIYF. CDR3 nucleotides: TGTGCCAGCAGTTTGTTTGGGCCGGGAAACACCATATATTTT.

The CDR3 here is CASSKIIDRGPSALGAFF. CDR3 DNA: TGCGCCAGCAGCAAGATAATCGACAGGGGTCCCTCGGCCCTAGGAGCTTTCTTT. This chain uses TRBV4-1 with TRBJ1-1; 8 bases map to TRBD1. CDR3 length equals 18 residues. Germline values: CDR1 MGHRA, CDR2 YSYEKL. V shed 5 bases and J 10 bases; nucleotides not matched to a gene: 24.

The chain links TRBV11-3 to TRBJ2-5, with a weak D call TRBD1 (5 bases). The CDR3 totals 13 residues. In germline, CDR1 is SGHNT, CDR2 YENEEA. V lost 4 bases and J lost 5, with 11 bases in between. The DNA of the CDR3 is TGTGCCAGCAGCTCCACAGGAAGCGAGACCCAGTACTTC. This translates into CASSSTGSETQYF.

The chain carries TRBV11-1 and TRBJ1-4; the match to TRBD1 covers 9 bases. The CDR3 is 15 residues long. After removal of 3 bases from V and 4 bases from J, the junction contained 3 bases not matched to a gene. From germline, CDR1 is SGHAT and CDR2 FQDESV (reference sequence). The CDR3 reads CASSFRTGVNEKLFF. The CDR3 nucleotides read TGTGCCAGCAGCTTTCGGACAGGGGTTAATGAAAAACTGTTTTTT. Variable domain in full (rest from reference TRBV11-1 and TRBJ1-4): EAEVAQSPRYKITEKSQAVAFWCDPISGHATLYWYRQILGQGPELLVQFQDESVVDDSQLPKDRFSAERLKGVDSTLKIQPAELGDSAMYLCASSFRTGVNEKLFFGSGTQLSVL.

This clone has a handful of counts. The CDR3 sequence: CAIREGSYGYTF. DNA for the CDR3: TGTGCCATCAGGGAGGGTAGCTATGGCTACACCTTC. The V call is TRBV10-3, the J call TRBJ1-2; D unresolved. This CDR3 region has 12 residues. Trimming cost V 6 bases and J 4 bases, with 9 bases left between them. Germline CDR1 reads ENHRY; CDR2 reads SYGVKD.

The rearrangement uses TRBV7-2 and TRBJ2-1; 9 bases align to TRBD1. The V gene end was trimmed by 0 bases and the J gene end by 7 bases; junction bases not matched to a gene: 10. Per germline, CDR1 SGHTA and CDR2 FQGNSA. This CDR3 spans 17 amino acids. The CDR3 coding sequence is TGTGCCAGCAGCTTAGCGCCGGGCACAGGGGGCATGAATGAGCAGTTCTTC. It specifies CASSLAPGTGGMNEQFF.

The V call is TRBV5-1, the J call TRBJ2-3; TRBD2 agrees at 11 bases. Trimming took 7 bases from V and 1 from J; bases not matched to a gene: 5. The germline V gene encodes CDR1 SGHRS and CDR2 YFSETQ. The CDR3 has 15 residues. The CDR3 coding sequence is TGCGCCAGCCTAGCGGGGGGACTAGGCACAGATACGCAGTATTTT. Protein product: CASLAGGLGTDTQYF.

The chain combines TRBV9 with TRBJ2-5; 10 positions match TRBD2. Trimming at V came to 4 bases and at J to 5 bases, leaving 11 bases not matched to a gene. This CDR3 spans 16 amino acids. CDR1 is SGDLS and CDR2 is YYNGEE in the germline V gene. CDR3 sequence reads: CASSPRISGGWETQYF. In DNA form, the CDR3 reads TGTGCCAGCAGCCCCCGTATTAGCGGGGGGTGGGAGACCCAGTACTTC.

The J gene is TRBJ1-5, the V gene TRBV5-1; the match to TRBD1 covers 7 bases. Looked up from germline, CDR1 is SGHRS and CDR2 is YFSETQ. The CDR3 has 15 amino acids. Trimming at V came to 4 bases and at J to 5 bases, leaving 9 bases not matched to a gene. The CDR3 sequence is CASSKTGNRDQPQHF. CDR3 sequence (DNA): TGCGCCAGCAGCAAGACAGGGAATCGGGATCAGCCCCAGCATTTT.

This clone was seen a few times. This rearrangement joins TRBV5-5 to TRBJ1-4; 10 bases are a match to TRBD1. Losses at the gene ends were 4 bases for V and 6 bases for J; bases not matched to a gene: 6. The CDR3 runs 15 residues. Germline V gene lookup returns CDR1 SGHKS and CDR2 YYEKEE (reference sequence). CDR3 residues: CASSTPGTGDEKLFF. CDR3 coding DNA: TGTGCCAGCAGCACGCCCGGGACAGGGGATGAAAAACTGTTTTTT.

The rearrangement links TRBV2 to TRBJ2-1; 9 nucleotides match TRBD1. The CDR3 length is 17 residues. The germline CDR1 and CDR2 sequences are SNHLY and FYNNEI. After removal of 5 bases from V and 0 bases from J, the junction contained 8 bases not matched to a gene. The CDR3 DNA reads as TGTGCCAGCAGTTACCCAGGGACAGGGAGCTCCTACAATGAGCAGTTCTTC. Protein sequence: CASSYPGTGSSYNEQFF.

This clone was seen a single time. The chain is built from TRBV7-9 and TRBJ2-5; tentatively, D is TRBD1 (5 bases). Germline CDR1 reads SEHNR; CDR2 reads FQNEAQ (reference sequence). The CDR3 covers 14 residues. Trimming stripped 8 bases from V and 1 base from J, with 14 bases between. The CDR3: CASSRGPIQETQYF. CDR3 coding DNA: TGTGCCAGCTCTAGGGGCCCAATCCAAGAGACCCAGTACTTC.

The chain has TRBV4-1 and TRBJ1-3, with 7 positions matching TRBD1. CDR3 length equals 17 residues. CDR1 and CDR2 (germline): MGHRA, YSYEKL. Trimming removed 2 bases from V and 0 bases from J; junction bases left unmatched: 7. CDR3 DNA sequence: TGCGCCAGCAGCCAACGTGACAGGGTCCCCTCTGGAAACACCATATATTTT. Translation gives CASSQRDRVPSGNTIYF.

The rearrangement uses TRBV11-2 and TRBJ2-7; D might be TRBD1 (6 bases). The CDR3 extends over 13 amino acids. V was clipped by 5 bases and J by 7 bases, with 15 bases between them. Germline V lookup: CDR1 SGHAT, CDR2 FQNNGV. DNA for the CDR3: TGTGCCAGCAGCCGACAGGTTCTTGGTGAGCAGTACTTC. This translates into CASSRQVLGEQYF.

This chain joins TRBV7-6 and TRBJ2-7; D is ambiguous. Trimming removed 1 base at V and 1 base at J, with 11 bases between. The CDR3 loop spans 15 amino acids. The germline V gene has CDR1 SGHVS and CDR2 FNYEAQ. The CDR3 DNA sequence: TGTGCCAGCAGCTTAGTTTCCAGGTTTTCCTACGAGCAGTACTTC. Protein: CASSLVSRFSYEQYF.

The rearrangement links TRBV7-2 to TRBJ2-2; the match to TRBD1 covers 7 bases. The CDR3 totals 15 residues. The germline CDR1 and CDR2 sequences are SGHTA and FQGNSA. J was trimmed by 5 bases and V by 0 bases; bases with no gene match: 3. The CDR3 nucleotides are TGTGCCAGCAGCTTAGCAGGGGGCCGGACCGGGGAGCTGTTTTTT. Its translation is CASSLAGGRTGELFF.

Points on this clone: Mismatch with germline at one junction end may stem from a read error. The chain couples TRBV6-6 to TRBJ2-7; 8 bases match TRBD1. The CDR3 is 13 amino acids. Germline V gives CDR1 MNHNY, CDR2 SVGAGI (reference sequence). The CDR3 here is CASSYGTGIEEYF. The CDR3 bases are TGTGCCAGCAGTTACGGGACAGGCATCGAGGAGTACTTC.

J is TRBJ2-7 and V is TRBV10-2, with TRBD1 matching 10 bases. After removal of 7 bases from V and 4 bases from J, the junction contained 10 bases not matched to a gene. In germline, CDR1 is WSHSY, CDR2 SAAADI. This CDR3 is built from 15 residues. This CDR3 reads CASMGVLGQGYEQYF. The CDR3 region has the DNA TGCGCCAGCATGGGGGTTTTGGGACAGGGGTACGAGCAGTACTTC.

This sequence joins TRBV30 and TRBJ2-7; tentative D call: TRBD1 (5 bases). V was pared by 5 bases and J by 1 base, with 12 bases between. The germline CDR1 and CDR2 sequences are GTSNPN and SVGIG (reference sequence). The CDR3 has 13 amino acids. The CDR3 nucleotides read TGTGCCTGGGCAAAGGACAATTCCTACGAGCAGTACTTC. Translation gives CAWAKDNSYEQYF.

V and J are TRBV19 and TRBJ2-5, with D possibly being TRBD1 (5 bases). The CDR3 consists of 12 residues. V lost 9 bases and J 5 bases, leaving 13 bases between the germline ends. Germline-derived CDR1 and CDR2 are LNHDA and SQIVND (reference sequence). The CDR3 reads CASSRGRETQYF. The CDR3 DNA follows: TGTGCCAGCTCTAGGGGTAGGGAGACCCAGTACTTC.

The chain couples TRBV19 to TRBJ1-4; TRBD1 matches at 8 bases. The J segment lost 0 bases and the V segment lost 7 bases, leaving 4 bases of the junction unmatched. Germline CDR1 and CDR2: LNHDA and SQIVND (reference sequence). This CDR3 has 15 residues. The CDR3: CASTRQGTTNEKLFF. The DNA for the CDR3 is TGTGCCAGTACGCGACAGGGGACAACTAATGAAAAACTGTTTTTT. Supplemented by reference TRBV19 and TRBJ1-4, the full variable domain reads DGGITQSPKYLFRKEGQNVTLSCEQNLNHDAMYWYRQDPGQGLRLIYYSQIVNDFQKGDIAEGYSVSREKKESFPLTVTSAQKNPTAFYLCASTRQGTTNEKLFFGSGTQLSVL.

V gene TRBV10-3 combines with J gene TRBJ1-5; weak D call: TRBD1 (6 bases). The CDR3 covers 15 residues. V was cut by 3 bases and J by 4 bases, with 13 bases left in between. CDR1 is ENHRY and CDR2 is SYGVKD in the germline V gene. In DNA, the CDR3 is TGTGCCATCAGTGAACGGGGGGCCCCAAATCAGCCCCAGCATTTT. This encodes CAISERGAPNQPQHF.